The 28 T cell receptor beta chains below were found in one sample sequenced in a study of shared clonotypes between healthy human individuals. The naive CD8 subset, CD45RO-negative cells positively selected for CCR7, excluded terminally differentiated effector memory CD45RA+ cells. Generated by immunoSEQ multiplex PCR, the TCRdb table keeps only in-frame clones and is missing some. The sample records about 2,200,000 clones, about 93% being singletons. The specimen sequenced was naive CD8+ T cells from PBMCs. Receptor source: a man aged 18 to 29 in good health. Some clones in this sample may be carry-over from other donors' samples.

To note about this clone: The same CDR3 also results from other DNA sequences found in this sample. The J gene is TRBJ1-5, the V gene TRBV27; no definite D call. The CDR3 contains 15 residues. The V gene's germline CDR1 is MNHEY and CDR2 SMNVEV (reference sequence). With 2 bases removed from V and 3 bases from J, the gap between germline ends came to 11 bases. Written as DNA, the CDR3 is TGTGCCAGCAGTTTAACCGGGGAAGTCAATCAGCCCCAGCATTTT. Encoded protein: CASSLTGEVNQPQHF.

The chain is built from TRBV9 and TRBJ2-3, with D possibly TRBD2 on 5 matching bases. The CDR3 is made up of 15 amino acids. Germline V CDR1 and CDR2: SGDLS, YYNGEE. Trimming took off 3 bases at V and 4 bases at J, with 15 bases between the two ends. CDR3 loop: CASSASISSADTQYF. As DNA, the CDR3 is TGTGCCAGCAGCGCTAGCATCAGTTCGGCAGATACGCAGTATTTT.

The V gene is TRBV4-1, the J gene TRBJ2-4; maybe TRBD2 (6 bases). This CDR3 spans 19 amino acids. Germline V lookup: CDR1 MGHRA, CDR2 YSYEKL. The V end lost 0 bases, the J end lost 2 bases, and 20 bases lay between the germline ends. CDR3: CASSQEPGPGGSTKNIQYF. CDR3 nucleotides: TGCGCCAGCAGCCAAGAACCGGGTCCCGGGGGATCAACCAAAAACATTCAGTACTTC.

The chain uses TRBV7-9 and TRBJ2-1, with 7 bases matching TRBD1. Germline CDR1 SEHNR, CDR2 FQNEAQ (reference sequence). Germline trimming cut 4 bases from V and 8 bases from J; bases unmatched to any gene: 11. The CDR3 loop spans 15 amino acids. For the CDR3, the DNA is TGTGCCAGCAGCTCCGGGACAGACAGCTTATATGAGCAGTTCTTC. Protein: CASSSGTDSLYEQFF.

About this clone: Other DNA sequences in this sample translate to the same CDR3. The V call is TRBV7-9, the J call TRBJ2-3; weak D call: TRBD1 (7 bases). The CDR3 runs 12 residues. The germline V gene has CDR1 SEHNR and CDR2 FQNEAQ (reference sequence). The V end was cut by 5 bases, the J end by 5 bases, with 8 bases between. This CDR3 reads CASSQGGDTQYF. The CDR3 DNA reads as TGTGCCAGCAGCCAGGGGGGAGATACGCAGTATTTT.

This clone came up once. The V gene is TRBV2, the J gene TRBJ2-3; a possible D gene is TRBD2 (6 bases). Germline assignment: CDR1 SNHLY and CDR2 FYNNEI. The CDR3 runs to 15 residues. The germline V and J ends were trimmed by 3 bases and 1 base, with 11 bases remaining between them. CDR3 residues: CASSEWRRGTDTQYF. CDR3 nucleotide sequence: TGTGCCAGCAGTGAGTGGCGGAGGGGCACAGATACGCAGTATTTT. Full variable domain (remainder filled in from reference TRBV2 and TRBJ2-3): EPEVTQTPSHQVTQMGQEVILRCVPISNHLYFYWYRQILGQKVEFLVSFYNNEISEKSEIFDDQFSVERPDGSNFTLKIRSTKLEDSAMYFCASSEWRRGTDTQYFGPGTRLTVL.

V usage is TRBV6-1 and J usage is TRBJ2-7; the D gene could be TRBD1 or TRBD2 (5 bases each). V lost 2 bases and J lost 2, with 19 bases in between. The CDR3 runs 17 residues. Germline V lookup: CDR1 MNHNS, CDR2 SASEGT. The chain's CDR3 is CASSERVGAGAAYEQYF. The CDR3 nucleotides are TGTGCCAGCAGTGAACGGGTCGGGGCAGGAGCGGCCTACGAGCAGTACTTC.

The rearrangement links TRBV9 to TRBJ2-7; 8 bases match TRBD1. The V segment lost 4 bases and the J segment 5 bases; nucleotides outside the gene matches: 5. This CDR3 comprises 13 residues. Looked up from germline, CDR1 is SGDLS and CDR2 is YYNGEE. CDR3 sequence reads: CASSPTGVHEQYF. Here the CDR3 DNA reads TGTGCCAGCAGCCCGACAGGGGTGCACGAGCAGTACTTC.

On this clone itself: The same CDR3 is also encoded by other DNA sequences in this sample. This chain uses TRBV7-2 with TRBJ2-7; D unclear. V lost 2 bases, J lost 5 bases, and 7 bases lay in between. Germline V gene lookup returns CDR1 SGHTA and CDR2 FQGNSA. CDR3 length equals 12 residues. The CDR3 is CASSLSVHEQYF. The CDR3 coding sequence is TGTGCCAGCAGCTTATCTGTACACGAGCAGTACTTC. The complete variable domain, with remaining parts taken from reference TRBV7-2 and TRBJ2-7, reads GAGVSQSPSNKVTEKGKDVELRCDPISGHTALYWYRQSLGQGLEFLIYFQGNSAPDKSGLPSDRFSAERTGGSVSTLTIQRTQQEDSAVYLCASSLSVHEQYFGPGTRLTVT.

The chain couples TRBV18 to TRBJ1-4, with TRBD1 as a possible D gene (6 bases). V was trimmed by 3 bases and J by 5 bases, leaving 13 bases between them. The V gene's germline CDR1 is KGHSH and CDR2 LQKENI. This CDR3 spans 15 amino acids. In DNA form, the CDR3 reads TGTGCCAGCTCACCTTCGACAGGCACAAATGAAAAACTGTTTTTT. Its translation: CASSPSTGTNEKLFF.

The V and J genes are TRBV13 and TRBJ2-5; the D gene is possibly TRBD1 (5 bases). CDR1 PRHDT and CDR2 FYEKMQ come from the germline V gene (reference sequence). The V and J ends lost 5 bases and 0 bases respectively, with 16 bases between them. The CDR3 covers 16 residues. The CDR3 bases are TGTGCCAGCAGCAGCCGAGTAGGGGCGAACCAAGAGACCCAGTACTTC. Its translation is CASSSRVGANQETQYF.

The rearrangement joins TRBV5-4 to TRBJ2-2; 8 nucleotides match TRBD1. With 4 bases clipped from V and 7 bases from J, the junction kept 6 bases outside the gene matches. The CDR3 loop spans 14 amino acids. CDR1 and CDR2 from the germline V gene are SGHNT and YYREEE (reference sequence). The CDR3 DNA reads TGTGCCAGCAGCCCCGGACAGGGCGACGGGGAGCTGTTTTTT. Amino acids: CASSPGQGDGELFF.

The CDR3 nucleotides are TGTGCCAGCAGCTTAGCTAGCGGGAGGCCCCAAAACTCCTACAATGAGCAGTTCTTC. Protein sequence: CASSLASGRPQNSYNEQFF. The chain uses TRBV7-9 and TRBJ2-1; 10 bases map to TRBD2. The length of the CDR3 is 19 residues. V was clipped by 0 bases and J by 0 bases; unmatched bases: 8. Per germline, CDR1 SEHNR and CDR2 FQNEAQ (reference sequence).

The CDR3 loop reads CASSLVGLAGVVPTDEQFF. CDR3 sequence (DNA): TGTGCCAGCAGCTTGGTGGGACTAGCGGGAGTTGTCCCTACAGATGAGCAGTTCTTC. The chain has TRBV27 and TRBJ2-1; 14 bases are a match to TRBD2. The CDR3 consists of 19 residues. Trimming removed 6 bases from V and 8 bases from J; junction bases left unmatched: 18. Germline lookup yields CDR1 MNHEY and CDR2 SMNVEV (reference sequence).

This clone was observed a single time. The genes are TRBV28 and TRBJ1-4, with D possibly matching TRBD1 (6 bases). CDR3 size: 13 residues. V lost 11 bases, J lost 8 bases, and 18 bases lay in between. Germline CDR1 reads MDHEN; CDR2 reads SYDVKM. CDR3 sequence reads: CACLMGGGEKLFF. The CDR3 DNA follows: TGTGCCTGCCTTATGGGGGGGGGCGAAAAACTGTTTTTT.

The chain uses TRBV11-2 and TRBJ1-1; 9 bases line up with TRBD1. CDR3 length equals 17 residues. Trimming removed 6 bases from V and 6 bases from J; junction bases left unmatched: 17. Germline V CDR1 and CDR2: SGHAT, FQNNGV. The CDR3 loop is CASSPGHGGQGGAEAFF. In DNA, the CDR3 is TGTGCCAGCAGTCCTGGGCATGGGGGACAGGGTGGCGCTGAAGCTTTCTTT.

V and J are TRBV9 and TRBJ1-3; D is unresolved. This CDR3 spans 14 amino acids. V lost 3 bases to trimming and J lost 4 bases, with 11 bases between them. Germline CDR1 is SGDLS and CDR2 is YYNGEE. CDR3 bases: TGTGCCAGCAGCGAGCCGGGGAGGGGAAACACCATATATTTT. Its translation: CASSEPGRGNTIYF.

About this clone: The sample has other DNA sequences that encode this CDR3 too. V usage is TRBV7-9 and J usage is TRBJ2-7, with 7 bases identical to TRBD1. V trimming: 5 bases; J trimming: 4 bases; junction bases outside the gene matches: 2. CDR1 is SEHNR, CDR2 FQNEAQ, per germline (reference sequence). The CDR3 is 12 amino acids. The CDR3 DNA sequence: TGTGCCAGCAGCCTACAGGGGTACGAGCAGTACTTC. It yields the protein CASSLQGYEQYF.

J is TRBJ1-5 and V is TRBV15, with D possibly being TRBD1 (5 bases). CDR1 and CDR2 from the germline V gene are LNHNV and YYDKDF (reference sequence). The CDR3 length is 15 residues. V was cut by 1 base and J by 3 bases, with 10 bases left in between. The CDR3 region has the DNA TGTGCCACCAGCAGAGCCTGGGGCCTCAATCAGCCCCAGCATTTT. It translates to CATSRAWGLNQPQHF.

The rearrangement links TRBV10-3 to TRBJ2-7, with D perhaps TRBD1 (5 bases). Germline V lookup: CDR1 ENHRY, CDR2 SYGVKD. The CDR3 loop spans 14 amino acids. V lost 2 bases to trimming and J lost 4 bases, with 12 bases between them. The CDR3 loop is CAISESRQSYEQYF. CDR3 nucleotide sequence: TGTGCCATCAGTGAGAGTCGACAGAGTTACGAGCAGTACTTC.

Remarks on this clone: Other nucleotide sequences from this sample produce the same CDR3. This rearrangement joins TRBV28 to TRBJ2-7; the match to TRBD2 covers 9 bases. CDR1 and CDR2 (germline): MDHEN, SYDVKM. Trimming at V came to 4 bases and at J to 3 bases, leaving 7 bases not matched to a gene. The CDR3 consists of 15 residues. The CDR3 DNA reads as TGTGCCAGCAGTTCATTGACTAGCGGACTCTACGAGCAGTACTTC. This gives the protein CASSSLTSGLYEQYF.

V usage is TRBV29-1 and J usage is TRBJ2-2; D call uncertain. The germline V gene has CDR1 SQVTM and CDR2 ANQGSEA. The CDR3 is made up of 16 amino acids. V lost 4 bases, J lost 5 bases, and 20 bases lay in between. The chain's CDR3 is CSVGTGRTQTTGELFF. As DNA, the CDR3 is TGCAGCGTTGGCACGGGTCGAACCCAAACAACCGGGGAGCTGTTTTTT.

The chain links TRBV7-9 to TRBJ2-2; 7 bases match TRBD2. This CDR3 is 18 amino acids long. Germline V lookup: CDR1 SEHNR, CDR2 FQNEAQ (reference sequence). After removal of 3 bases from V and 4 bases from J, the junction contained 14 bases not matched to a gene. CDR3: CASSFGLAAIYGTGELFF. The DNA of the CDR3 is TGTGCCAGCAGCTTTGGGCTAGCGGCTATTTATGGCACCGGGGAGCTGTTTTTT.

The chain links TRBV5-5 to TRBJ2-7; 9 bases line up with TRBD1. This CDR3 has 15 amino acids. Trimming at V came to 6 bases and at J to 0 bases, leaving 7 bases not matched to a gene. Per germline, CDR1 SGHKS and CDR2 YYEKEE (reference sequence). CDR3 DNA sequence: TGTGCCAGCACCCTGACAGGGGGTAACTCCTACGAGCAGTACTTC. This encodes CASTLTGGNSYEQYF.

The V gene is TRBV7-9, the J gene TRBJ2-5, with D possibly being TRBD1 (5 bases). The CDR3 runs to 15 residues. Trimming took 1 base from V and 5 from J, leaving 14 bases between them. Germline V gene data show CDR1 as SEHNR and CDR2 as FQNEAQ (reference sequence). CDR3 amino acids: CASSLVWQGRETQYF. CDR3 coding DNA: TGTGCCAGCAGCTTAGTCTGGCAGGGCCGGGAGACCCAGTACTTC.

In regard to this clone: This same CDR3 is encoded by further DNA sequences in the sample. The J gene is TRBJ1-1, the V gene TRBV27; a possible D gene is TRBD1 (5 bases). The V end was cut by 5 bases, the J end by 7 bases, with 14 bases between. This CDR3 has 13 residues. CDR1 and CDR2 from the germline V gene are MNHEY and SMNVEV (reference sequence). CDR3 sequence: CASSPRGAGEAFF. CDR3 bases: TGTGCCAGCAGTCCCCGAGGGGCCGGTGAAGCTTTCTTT.

The V and J genes are TRBV2 and TRBJ1-1; the D gene is possibly TRBD1 (6 bases). Trimming took 7 bases from V and 6 from J, leaving 9 bases between them. The CDR3 loop spans 11 amino acids. Germline-derived CDR1 and CDR2 are SNHLY and FYNNEI. The CDR3 loop is CASIGGPEAFF. CDR3 sequence (DNA): TGTGCCAGCATAGGGGGGCCTGAAGCTTTCTTT.

V is TRBV27 and J is TRBJ2-1; D may correspond to TRBD1 or TRBD2 (5 bases each). The length of the CDR3 is 12 residues. Germline V gene lookup returns CDR1 MNHEY and CDR2 SMNVEV (reference sequence). V was shortened by 8 bases and J by 5 bases, with 10 bases between the two germline ends. CDR3 region: CASSRGHNEQFF. The CDR3 DNA follows: TGTGCCAGCTCCCGGGGCCACAATGAGCAGTTCTTC.